Following are 2 T cell receptor beta chains from one sample sequenced in a study of Ad26.COV2.S vaccination and SARS-CoV-2 variants. Assay used: immunoSEQ multiplex PCR; TCRdb lists only in-frame clones, some missing. The sample lists roughly 150,000 clones; more than 80% were seen once. Sequenced here: peripheral blood, sampled after recovery from COVID-19. Receptors originate from a human donor who had recovered from COVID-19.

V gene TRBV20-1 combines with J gene TRBJ2-1; D is ambiguous. Germline-derived CDR1 and CDR2 are DFQATT and SNEGSKA (reference sequence). Deletions cut 3 bases from V and 12 bases from J, with 18 bases between. This CDR3 region has 13 residues. The CDR3 sequence: CSASLDLGFWQFF. For the CDR3, the DNA is TGCAGTGCTAGTCTTGATTTGGGGTTCTGGCAGTTCTTC.

The chain uses TRBV12-3 or TRBV12-4 and TRBJ1-5, with TRBD1 identical over 9 bases. V trimming: 11 bases; J trimming: 8 bases; junction bases outside the gene matches: 10. CDR3 length equals 13 residues. The CDR3 nucleotides read TGTGCCTGGCCGGGACAGGGTTTTGAGCCCCAGCATTTT. Protein sequence: CAWPGQGFEPQHF.